Listed here are 2 T cell receptor beta chains from one sample, sequenced in a study of cytomegalovirus exposure and HLA in healthy donors. The PCR ran on 60 Vbeta and 13 Jbeta primers. Profiling relied on immunoSEQ multiplex PCR, and the TCRdb table lists in-frame clones only, not all of them. The repertoire holds around 40,000 clones, with around 68% as singletons. The specimen was PBMCs. The receptors stem from a middle-aged man in good health and CMV-seronegative.

V and J are TRBV7-9 and TRBJ1-6; 8 bases map to TRBD1. The CDR3 contains 16 residues. The germline gives CDR1 SEHNR, CDR2 FQNEAQ (reference sequence). The trim removed 8 bases at V and 9 bases at J, leaving 15 bases unmatched. The CDR3 DNA is TGTGCCAGCGGGACCAGGGGGCCTAAGGCTGGTTCACCCCTCCACTTT. This encodes CASGTRGPKAGSPLHF.

In its sample, this clone was seen a few times. CDR3: CASSPNPLAPYSNQPQHF. The CDR3 DNA is TGTGCCAGCAGCCCCAATCCCTTGGCCCCTTATAGCAATCAGCCCCAGCATTTT. V usage is TRBV5-5 and J usage is TRBJ1-5; no firm D call. The V end lost 4 bases, the J end lost 0 bases, and 20 bases lay between the germline ends. CDR3 length equals 18 residues. Per germline, CDR1 SGHKS and CDR2 YYEKEE (reference sequence).